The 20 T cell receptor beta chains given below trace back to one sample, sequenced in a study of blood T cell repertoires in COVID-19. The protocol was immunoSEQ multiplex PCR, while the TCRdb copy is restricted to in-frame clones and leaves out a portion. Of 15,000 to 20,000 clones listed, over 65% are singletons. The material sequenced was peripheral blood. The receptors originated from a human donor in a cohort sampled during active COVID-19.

This chain's CDR3 is CASSLERPDTQYF. CDR3 in DNA: TGTGCCAGCAGCTTAGAGAGGCCAGATACGCAGTATTTT. The chain is built from TRBV11-2 and TRBJ2-3; D gene ambiguous. Germline CDR1 is SGHAT and CDR2 is FQNNGV. Between the trimmed V and J ends, which lost 0 bases and 4 bases, there was a span of 5 bases. The CDR3 covers 13 residues.

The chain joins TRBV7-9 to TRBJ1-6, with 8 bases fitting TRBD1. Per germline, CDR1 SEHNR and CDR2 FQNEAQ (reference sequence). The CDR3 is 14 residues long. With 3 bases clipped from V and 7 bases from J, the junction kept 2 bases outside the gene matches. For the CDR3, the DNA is TGTGCCAGCAGCTTTCGGGACAGGAATTCACCCCTCCACTTT. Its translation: CASSFRDRNSPLHF. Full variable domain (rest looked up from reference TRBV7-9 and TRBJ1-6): DTGVSQNPRHKITKRGQNVTFRCDPISEHNRLYWYRQTLGQGPEFLTYFQNEAQLEKSRLLSDRFSAERPKGSFSTLEIQRTEQGDSAMYLCASSFRDRNSPLHFGNGTRLTVT.

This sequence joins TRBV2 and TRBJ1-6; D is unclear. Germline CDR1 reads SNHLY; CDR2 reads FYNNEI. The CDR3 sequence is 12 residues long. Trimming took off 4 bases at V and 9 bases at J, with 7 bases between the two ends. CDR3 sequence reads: CASSVGGSPLHF. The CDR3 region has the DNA TGTGCCAGCAGTGTTGGAGGTTCACCCCTCCACTTT.

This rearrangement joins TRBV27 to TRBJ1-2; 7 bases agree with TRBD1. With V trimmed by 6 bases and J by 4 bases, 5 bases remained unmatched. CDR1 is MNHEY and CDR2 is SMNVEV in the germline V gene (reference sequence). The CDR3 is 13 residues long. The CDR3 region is CASRRGQAYGYTF. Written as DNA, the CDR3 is TGTGCCAGCAGACGCGGACAGGCCTATGGCTACACCTTC.

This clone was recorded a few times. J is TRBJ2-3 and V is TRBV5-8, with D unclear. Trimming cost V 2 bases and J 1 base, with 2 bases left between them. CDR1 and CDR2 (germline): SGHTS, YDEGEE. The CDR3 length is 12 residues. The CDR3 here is CASSFGTDTQYF. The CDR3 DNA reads TGTGCCAGCAGCTTCGGCACAGATACGCAGTATTTT.

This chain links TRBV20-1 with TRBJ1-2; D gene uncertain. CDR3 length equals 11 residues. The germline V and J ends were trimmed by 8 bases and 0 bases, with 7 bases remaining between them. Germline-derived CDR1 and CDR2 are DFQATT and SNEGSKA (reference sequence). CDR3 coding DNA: TGCAGTCCGCTATCTAACTATGGCTACACCTTC. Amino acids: CSPLSNYGYTF.

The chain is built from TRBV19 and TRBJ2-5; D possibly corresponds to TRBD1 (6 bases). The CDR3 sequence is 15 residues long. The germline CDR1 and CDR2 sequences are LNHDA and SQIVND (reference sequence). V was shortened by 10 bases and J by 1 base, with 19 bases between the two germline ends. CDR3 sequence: CATSPGRGTQETQYF. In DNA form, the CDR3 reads TGTGCCACCTCCCCCGGCAGGGGCACCCAAGAGACCCAGTACTTC. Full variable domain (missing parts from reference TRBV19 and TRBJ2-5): DGGITQSPKYLFRKEGQNVTLSCEQNLNHDAMYWYRQDPGQGLRLIYYSQIVNDFQKGDIAEGYSVSREKKESFPLTVTSAQKNPTAFYLCATSPGRGTQETQYFGPGTRLLVL.

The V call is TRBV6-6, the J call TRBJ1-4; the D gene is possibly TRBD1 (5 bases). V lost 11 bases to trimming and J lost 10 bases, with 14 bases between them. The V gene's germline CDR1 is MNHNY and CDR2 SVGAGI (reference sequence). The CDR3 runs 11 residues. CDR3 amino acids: CAAAGGAKLFF. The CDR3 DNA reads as TGTGCCGCGGCGGGGGGTGCAAAACTGTTTTTT.

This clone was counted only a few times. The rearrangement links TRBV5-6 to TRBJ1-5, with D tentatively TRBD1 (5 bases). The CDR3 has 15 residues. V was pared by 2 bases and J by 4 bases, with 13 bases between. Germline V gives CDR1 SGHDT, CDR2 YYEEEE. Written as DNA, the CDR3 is TGTGCCAGCAGCTTCGGACACGGGCTAAATCAGCCCCAGCATTTT. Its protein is CASSFGHGLNQPQHF.

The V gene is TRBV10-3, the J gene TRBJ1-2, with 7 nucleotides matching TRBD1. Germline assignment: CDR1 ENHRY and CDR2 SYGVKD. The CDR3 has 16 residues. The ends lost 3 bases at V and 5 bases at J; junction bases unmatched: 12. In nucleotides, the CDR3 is TGTGCCATCAGTGACTCCACCGCCGGGACAGCTTATGGCTACACCTTC. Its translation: CAISDSTAGTAYGYTF.

The CDR3 spells CAWSFGLADTDTQYF. Written as DNA, the CDR3 is TGTGCCTGGAGTTTTGGACTAGCGGACACAGATACGCAGTATTTT. This rearrangement joins TRBV30 to TRBJ2-3, with 10 positions matching TRBD2. The V segment lost 2 bases and the J segment 2 bases; nucleotides outside the gene matches: 4. Germline V gives CDR1 GTSNPN, CDR2 SVGIG (reference sequence). This CDR3 region has 15 residues.

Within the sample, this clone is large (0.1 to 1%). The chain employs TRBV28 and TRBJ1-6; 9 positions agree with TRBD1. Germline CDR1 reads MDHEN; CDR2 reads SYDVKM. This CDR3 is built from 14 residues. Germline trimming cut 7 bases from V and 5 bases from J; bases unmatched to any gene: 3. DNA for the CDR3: TGTGCCAGCACCGACAGGGGGAATAATTCACCCCTCCACTTT. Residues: CASTDRGNNSPLHF.

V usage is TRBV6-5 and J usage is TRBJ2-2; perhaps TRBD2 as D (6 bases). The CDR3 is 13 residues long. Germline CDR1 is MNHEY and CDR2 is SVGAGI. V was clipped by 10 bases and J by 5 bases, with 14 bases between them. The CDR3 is CATKTGETGELFF. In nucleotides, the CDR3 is TGTGCCACAAAAACGGGGGAAACCGGGGAGCTGTTTTTT.

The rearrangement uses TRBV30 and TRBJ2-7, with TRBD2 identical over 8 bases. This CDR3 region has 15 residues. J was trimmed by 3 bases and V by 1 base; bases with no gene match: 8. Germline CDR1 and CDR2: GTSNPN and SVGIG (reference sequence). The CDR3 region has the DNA TGTGCCTGGAGTGAGGTGACGGGACTAGGCTACGAGCAGTACTTC. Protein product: CAWSEVTGLGYEQYF.

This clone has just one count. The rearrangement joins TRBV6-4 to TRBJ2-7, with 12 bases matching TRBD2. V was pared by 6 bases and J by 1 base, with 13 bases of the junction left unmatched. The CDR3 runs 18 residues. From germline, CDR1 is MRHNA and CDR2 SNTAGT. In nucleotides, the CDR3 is TGTGCCAGCAGAGGGACTAGCGGGTGGTCGCCTCCTTCCTACGAGCAGTACTTC. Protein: CASRGTSGWSPPSYEQYF.

The CDR3 reads CASSQVGGATNEKLFF. As DNA, the CDR3 is TGTGCCAGCAGCCAAGTCGGGGGGGCAACTAATGAAAAACTGTTTTTT. The J gene is TRBJ1-4, the V gene TRBV4-2; D possibly corresponds to TRBD1 (5 bases). This CDR3 region has 16 residues. V dropped 1 base and J dropped 0 bases, with 9 bases sitting between them. The germline CDR1 and CDR2 sequences are LGHNA and YNFKEQ.

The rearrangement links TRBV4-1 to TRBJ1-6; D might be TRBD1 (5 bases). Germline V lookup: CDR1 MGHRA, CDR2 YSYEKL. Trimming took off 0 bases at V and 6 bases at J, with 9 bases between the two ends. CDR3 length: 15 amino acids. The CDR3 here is CASSQDRALNSPLHF. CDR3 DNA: TGCGCCAGCAGCCAAGACAGGGCGCTTAATTCACCCCTCCACTTT.

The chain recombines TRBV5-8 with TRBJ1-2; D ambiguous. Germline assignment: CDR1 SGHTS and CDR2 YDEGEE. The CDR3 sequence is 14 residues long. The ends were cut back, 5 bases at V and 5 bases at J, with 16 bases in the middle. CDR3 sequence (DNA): TGTGCCAGCAGGTCATTACAAAAAGAATATGGCTACACCTTC. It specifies CASRSLQKEYGYTF.

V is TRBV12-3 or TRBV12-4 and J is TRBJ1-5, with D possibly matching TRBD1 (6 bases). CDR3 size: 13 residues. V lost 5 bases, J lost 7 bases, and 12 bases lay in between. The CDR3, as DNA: TGTGCCAGCAGTCACAGGGAACAACAGCCCCAGCATTTT. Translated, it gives CASSHREQQPQHF.

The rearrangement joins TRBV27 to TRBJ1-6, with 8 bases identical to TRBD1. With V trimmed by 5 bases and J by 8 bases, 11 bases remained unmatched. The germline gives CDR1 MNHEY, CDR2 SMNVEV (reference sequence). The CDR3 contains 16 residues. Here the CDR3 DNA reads TGTGCCAGCAGTCCCCTTATCCAGGGGGCATATTCACCCCTCCACTTT. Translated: CASSPLIQGAYSPLHF.